A single sample gave rise to the 26 T cell receptor beta chains below, sequenced in a study of molecular identifiers for immune sequencing clone quantification. TCRdb called the PCR reads again in MiXCR, with one record for every CDR3 protein. This table has about 320,000 distinct CDR3 sequences, about a quarter appearing once. What was sequenced was naive CD8+ T cells from blood, with Jurkat cell RNA spiked in. Subset given: FACS-sorted CD8+CD4-CCR7+CD45RA+ naive T cells. Receptors were obtained from a human donor in good health. Some libraries in this study had Jurkat cell RNA spiked in.

The rearrangement joins TRBV6-2 or TRBV6-3 to TRBJ1-5; D not resolved. CDR1 and CDR2 (germline): MNHEY, SVGEGT. There are 12 residues in the CDR3. Deletions cut 1 base from V and 6 bases from J, with 4 bases between. The CDR3 region is CASSYLSQPQHF. CDR3 nucleotide sequence: TGTGCCAGCAGTTACTTGAGTCAGCCCCAGCATTTT.

This clonotype was seen ten or more times. The chain links TRBV6-5 to TRBJ2-3; TRBD2 matches at 7 bases. This CDR3 has 15 residues. With V trimmed by 2 bases and J by 5 bases, 7 bases remained unmatched. Germline V gives CDR1 MNHEY, CDR2 SVGAGI. The CDR3 here is CASSYSGIGIDTQYF. The CDR3 nucleotides are TGTGCCAGCAGTTACAGCGGGATCGGTATAGATACGCAGTATTTT.

The table lists this clonotype with many counts. The chain recombines TRBV7-9 with TRBJ2-1; D gene uncertain. The V and J ends lost 5 bases and 2 bases respectively, with 13 bases between them. The CDR3 extends over 15 amino acids. CDR1 SEHNR and CDR2 FQNEAQ come from the germline V gene (reference sequence). The CDR3 DNA is TGTGCCAGCAGCCCTGTAACTGGGGCCTACAATGAGCAGTTCTTC. It encodes CASSPVTGAYNEQFF.

The gene calls are TRBV7-2 and TRBJ2-4; TRBD2 agrees at 11 bases. CDR1 and CDR2 (germline): SGHTA, FQGNSA. With 5 bases clipped from V and 2 bases from J, the junction kept 8 bases outside the gene matches. CDR3 length: 17 amino acids. CDR3 in amino acids: CASSPIAGGRSKNIQYF. Written as DNA, the CDR3 is TGTGCCAGCAGCCCCATAGCGGGGGGGCGGTCCAAAAACATTCAGTACTTC.

This clonotype was observed many times. J is TRBJ2-5 and V is TRBV29-1, with D perhaps TRBD1 (6 bases). Trimming took off 2 bases at V and 7 bases at J, with 17 bases between the two ends. This CDR3 has 14 residues. Germline CDR1 reads SQVTM; CDR2 reads ANQGSEA. As DNA, the CDR3 is TGCAGCGTTGAACCCTCCGGCACAGGGTTGACCCAGTACTTC. Amino acid sequence: CSVEPSGTGLTQYF.

This clonotype has at least ten counts. The chain couples TRBV2 to TRBJ2-3, with a weak D call TRBD2 (5 bases). CDR3 length equals 17 residues. Germline V lookup: CDR1 SNHLY, CDR2 FYNNEI. V gave up 0 bases and J gave up 0 bases, with 13 bases separating them. This CDR3 is CASSEARTHPSTDTQYF. For the CDR3, the DNA is TGTGCCAGCAGTGAAGCTAGGACTCACCCTAGCACAGATACGCAGTATTTT.

For this clonotype: A junction end diverges from the germline sequence, so it may reflect a read error. V is TRBV7-9 and J is TRBJ2-3, with unresolved D. Germline CDR1 and CDR2: SEHNR and FQNEAQ (reference sequence). The CDR3 extends over 14 amino acids. CDR3: CAGSSRLEIDTQYF. CDR3 nucleotides: TGTGCCGGCAGCTCCAGGCTAGAGATAGATACGCAGTATTTT.

This chain links TRBV7-6 with TRBJ2-3; TRBD1 aligns across 7 bases. Germline V gene lookup returns CDR1 SGHVS and CDR2 FNYEAQ. V was pared by 5 bases and J by 0 bases, with 8 bases of the junction left unmatched. This CDR3 has 16 residues. The CDR3 nucleotides are TGTGCCAGCAGCCCCAACGGGGACAGAAGCACAGATACGCAGTATTTT. Its protein product is CASSPNGDRSTDTQYF.

V is TRBV4-3 and J is TRBJ2-3; 13 nucleotides agree with TRBD2. The length of the CDR3 is 17 residues. CDR1 and CDR2 from the germline V gene are LGHNA and YSLEER. The trim removed 3 bases at V and 1 base at J, leaving 4 bases unmatched. The CDR3 protein is CASSQRLAGGRTDTQYF. CDR3 DNA sequence: TGCGCCAGCAGCCAGCGACTAGCGGGAGGCCGCACAGATACGCAGTATTTT.

This clonotype has just a few counts. The rearrangement joins TRBV30 to TRBJ2-2; D unclear. Germline V gene lookup returns CDR1 GTSNPN and CDR2 SVGIG (reference sequence). This CDR3 is built from 15 residues. The V end lost 2 bases, the J end lost 3 bases, and 13 bases lay between the germline ends. The CDR3 sequence is CAWSPGPSYTGELFF. The DNA for the CDR3 is TGTGCCTGGAGTCCCGGGCCATCATACACCGGGGAGCTGTTTTTT.

This clonotype was counted a few times. V gene TRBV20-1 combines with J gene TRBJ2-7; TRBD2 matches 7 bases. CDR1 and CDR2 from the germline V gene are DFQATT and SNEGSKA (reference sequence). This CDR3 is 14 amino acids long. The ends lost 4 bases at V and 0 bases at J; junction bases unmatched: 6. The CDR3 DNA follows: TGCAGTGCTACGGGCACGGGAGGCTCCTACGAGCAGTACTTC. Translated: CSATGTGGSYEQYF.

The rearrangement uses TRBV30 and TRBJ2-1, with D unclear. Germline V gives CDR1 GTSNPN, CDR2 SVGIG (reference sequence). The CDR3 has 15 amino acids. Trimming left V 4 bases short and J 2 bases short, with 15 bases between. The CDR3 region is CAWTPTSFTYNEQFF. In DNA form, the CDR3 reads TGTGCCTGGACCCCGACAAGTTTCACCTACAATGAGCAGTTCTTC.

This clonotype appeared a few times. The V call is TRBV7-2, the J call TRBJ2-7; D is unclear. CDR1 and CDR2 (germline): SGHTA, FQGNSA. Trimming cost V 5 bases and J 5 bases, with 10 bases left between them. The CDR3 extends over 12 amino acids. CDR3: CASSPPWDEQYF. The CDR3 DNA follows: TGTGCCAGCAGCCCGCCATGGGACGAGCAGTACTTC.

V usage is TRBV7-9 and J usage is TRBJ1-5, with 7 bases that match TRBD1. Germline CDR1 reads SEHNR; CDR2 reads FQNEAQ (reference sequence). J was trimmed by 5 bases and V by 5 bases; bases with no gene match: 9. The CDR3 runs to 15 residues. CDR3 loop: CASSPGQRVDQPQHF. CDR3 sequence (DNA): TGTGCCAGCAGCCCGGGACAGAGGGTCGATCAGCCCCAGCATTTT.

This chain links TRBV19 with TRBJ2-3; D might be TRBD1 (5 bases). Germline-derived CDR1 and CDR2 are LNHDA and SQIVND (reference sequence). Trimming took off 5 bases at V and 3 bases at J, with 9 bases between the two ends. This CDR3 spans 13 amino acids. CDR3 sequence: CASSEDITDTQYF. The DNA of the CDR3 is TGTGCCAGTAGTGAGGACATAACAGATACGCAGTATTTT.

This clonotype has a count of ten or more. This sequence joins TRBV28 and TRBJ2-7; 9 nucleotides line up with TRBD1. Germline values: CDR1 MDHEN, CDR2 SYDVKM. The V segment lost 1 base and the J segment 5 bases; nucleotides outside the gene matches: 6. The CDR3 spans 15 residues. CDR3 sequence: CASSLSLGQGHEQYF. DNA of the CDR3: TGTGCCAGCAGTTTATCGTTGGGACAGGGCCACGAGCAGTACTTC.

This clonotype was seen at least ten times. This chain uses TRBV5-1 with TRBJ2-1; 8 nucleotides align to TRBD1. Germline V gene lookup returns CDR1 SGHRS and CDR2 YFSETQ. The CDR3 runs to 13 residues. V dropped 1 base and J dropped 6; count of bases not matched to a gene: 0. CDR3 DNA sequence: TGCGCCAGCAGCTTGACAGGGGGCAATGAGCAGTTCTTC. Protein product: CASSLTGGNEQFF.

Worth noting for this clonotype: No conserved phenylalanine or tryptophan is present at the end of the CDR3, so a read error is the likely explanation. The V call is TRBV30, the J call TRBJ2-7; 7 nucleotides align to TRBD2. The CDR3 totals 13 residues. Germline V gives CDR1 GTSNPN, CDR2 SVGIG (reference sequence). Losses at the gene ends were 3 bases for V and 5 bases for J; bases not matched to a gene: 7. The chain's CDR3 is CAWRPAGENEQYL. CDR3 DNA sequence: TGTGCCTGGAGGCCTGCGGGAGAAAACGAGCAGTACCTC.

In its sample, this clonotype was seen a few times. The chain has TRBV4-1 and TRBJ2-5, with TRBD2 matching over 11 bases. Germline V gene lookup returns CDR1 MGHRA and CDR2 YSYEKL. Trimming cost V 3 bases and J 4 bases; bases outside gene matches: 4. The CDR3 extends over 15 amino acids. The CDR3 loop reads CASSQNLAGGETQYF. CDR3 nucleotide sequence: TGCGCCAGCAGCCAGAATCTAGCGGGGGGAGAGACCCAGTACTTC.

This clonotype has more than one count but fewer than ten. The chain employs TRBV5-6 and TRBJ2-7, with unresolved D. CDR1 SGHDT and CDR2 YYEEEE come from the germline V gene. Trimming took 4 bases from V and 5 from J, leaving 10 bases between them. The CDR3 runs to 12 residues. The CDR3: CASSQGPHEQYF. The CDR3 nucleotides read TGTGCCAGCAGCCAAGGTCCCCACGAGCAGTACTTC.

This clonotype came up a few times. The chain uses TRBV28 and TRBJ2-5; TRBD2 agrees at 12 bases. V lost 6 bases, J lost 3 bases, and 11 bases stayed unmatched. The germline gives CDR1 MDHEN, CDR2 SYDVKM. This CDR3 has 17 residues. The chain's CDR3 is CASSPGASGRAEETQYF. CDR3 DNA: TGTGCCAGCAGCCCCGGGGCTAGCGGGAGGGCCGAAGAGACCCAGTACTTC.

The chain couples TRBV3-1 to TRBJ2-4; D unresolved. The germline gives CDR1 LGHDT, CDR2 YNNKEL (reference sequence). Trimming took off 1 base at V and 6 bases at J, with 13 bases between the two ends. This CDR3 spans 15 amino acids. The CDR3 region is CASSQGQDSINIQYF. The CDR3 region has the DNA TGTGCCAGCAGCCAAGGCCAAGATTCAATAAACATTCAGTACTTC.

J is TRBJ2-7 and V is TRBV6-2 or TRBV6-3; D may match TRBD1 or TRBD2 (5 bases each). V lost 5 bases and J lost 3, with 14 bases in between. Germline lookup yields CDR1 MNHEY and CDR2 SVGEGT. The CDR3 is made up of 14 amino acids. The CDR3 region has the DNA TGTGCCAGCAGTCACGGGACCGAGTACTACGAGCAGTACTTC. Protein sequence: CASSHGTEYYEQYF.

This clonotype turned up a few times. The chain employs TRBV4-2 and TRBJ2-7, with TRBD2 matching over 14 bases. Germline CDR1 and CDR2: LGHNA and YNFKEQ. The length of the CDR3 is 17 residues. After removal of 4 bases from V and 5 bases from J, the junction contained 10 bases not matched to a gene. The CDR3 sequence is CASSPVMGTSGSHEQYF. The CDR3 region has the DNA TGTGCCAGCAGCCCAGTCATGGGGACTAGCGGGAGCCACGAGCAGTACTTC.

The chain is built from TRBV20-1 and TRBJ2-7; 10 bases are a match to TRBD2. The V and J ends lost 6 bases and 2 bases, in that order; junction bases with no gene match: 7. CDR1 is DFQATT and CDR2 is SNEGSKA in the germline V gene (reference sequence). CDR3 length equals 14 residues. The CDR3 protein is CSAVKAGGPYEQYF. CDR3 DNA sequence: TGCAGTGCCGTAAAAGCGGGAGGGCCCTACGAGCAGTACTTC.

This clonotype turned up a few times. V is TRBV29-1 and J is TRBJ2-7; D unclear. Trimming took 7 bases from V and 3 from J, leaving 10 bases between them. Per germline, CDR1 SQVTM and CDR2 ANQGSEA. CDR3 length equals 11 residues. CDR3 coding DNA: TGCAGCGCGAAAGGTAGCTACGAGCAGTACTTC. Translation gives CSAKGSYEQYF.